These T cell receptor beta chains were read from a single sample in a study of shared clonotypes between healthy human individuals. Method: immunoSEQ multiplex PCR; TCRdb's copy keeps in-frame clones and lacks some. The profile shows roughly 300,000 clones, 70% to 75% of them singletons. Sequencing used memory CD4+ T cells sorted from blood. The receptors come from a man under 40 in good health. CDR3s include the opening cysteine and the closing phenylalanine or tryptophan. The D gene is left open where the match is weak. Some rows have no size entry. The others give once, few or many, or a class for an expanded clone.

length	V	size	J	D	CDR3	DNA
16	TRBV6-4	once	TRBJ2-7	-	CASSDSRRGVSYEQYF	TGTGCCAGCAGTGACTCAAGGAGGGGAGTCTCCTACGAGCAGTACTTC
16	TRBV2	-	TRBJ2-7	TRBD2	CASSEATAGERDEQYF	TGTGCCAGCAGTGAAGCAACGGCGGGAGAACGGGACGAGCAGTACTTC
13	TRBV4-3	-	TRBJ2-1	-	CASSHSRAAEQFF	TGCGCCAGCAGCCATAGCAGGGCTGCTGAGCAGTTCTTC
15	TRBV10-2	-	TRBJ1-1	TRBD1	CASSERQGARTEAFF	TGCGCCAGCAGTGAGCGACAGGGGGCGCGTACTGAAGCTTTCTTT
14	TRBV7-6	-	TRBJ1-2	-	CASSLTGWDYGYTF	TGTGCCAGCAGCTTAACGGGATGGGACTATGGCTACACCTTC
16	TRBV28	-	TRBJ2-7	TRBD2	CASSLFGGITGGEQYF	TGTGCCAGCAGTTTATTTGGCGGGATCACGGGGGGGGAGCAGTACTTC
11	TRBV20-1	once	TRBJ2-7	-	CSARGVHEQYF	TGCAGTGCTAGAGGGGTCCACGAGCAGTACTTC
13	TRBV10-1	-	TRBJ2-7	-	CASSHGQSGRQYF	TGCGCCAGCAGTCATGGACAGTCTGGGAGGCAGTACTTC
13	TRBV2	few	TRBJ1-2	-	CASIFRDYYGYTF	TGTGCCAGCATCTTCAGGGATTACTATGGCTACACCTTC
13	TRBV2	-	TRBJ2-1	-	CASSVGEYNEQFF	TGTGCCAGCAGTGTCGGGGAGTACAATGAGCAGTTCTTC
13	TRBV10-3	-	TRBJ1-5	-	CATNQERNQPQHF	TGTGCCACAAACCAGGAACGAAATCAGCCCCAGCATTTT
16	TRBV10-3	-	TRBJ2-2	TRBD2	CAISDPGLKGTGELFF	TGTGCCATCAGTGACCCGGGACTAAAGGGGACCGGGGAGCTGTTTTTT
16	TRBV10-3	-	TRBJ1-1	-	CAISNPGRAMNTEAFF	TGTGCCATCAGTAACCCGGGACGGGCAATGAACACTGAAGCTTTCTTT
13	TRBV25-1	-	TRBJ1-1	TRBD1	CASSGQENTEAFF	TGTGCCAGCAGCGGACAGGAGAACACTGAAGCTTTCTTT
16	TRBV9	-	TRBJ2-3	TRBD2	CASSPSEASGGVRQYF	TGTGCCAGCAGCCCTTCTGAGGCTAGCGGGGGAGTTAGGCAGTATTTT
15	TRBV6-1	-	TRBJ2-3	-	CASSDVGHSTDTQYF	TGTGCCAGCAGTGACGTGGGTCACAGCACAGATACGCAGTATTTT
13	TRBV6-5	-	TRBJ1-2	TRBD1	CASSLRTGDGYTF	TGTGCCAGCAGTCTGAGGACAGGGGATGGCTACACCTTC
13	TRBV2	-	TRBJ1-5	-	CASSEEREQPQHF	TGTGCCAGCAGTGAGGAGAGGGAACAGCCCCAGCATTTT
13	TRBV6-5	few	TRBJ1-2	-	CASSERPNYGYTF	TGTGCCAGCAGCGAACGTCCTAACTATGGCTACACCTTC
16	TRBV28	-	TRBJ1-5	TRBD1	CASISGPGGFNQPQHF	TGTGCCAGTATCTCGGGGCCAGGGGGCTTCAATCAGCCCCAGCATTTT
11	TRBV2	-	TRBJ1-1	-	CASSERMRTFF	TGTGCCAGCAGTGAACGGATGAGAACTTTCTTT